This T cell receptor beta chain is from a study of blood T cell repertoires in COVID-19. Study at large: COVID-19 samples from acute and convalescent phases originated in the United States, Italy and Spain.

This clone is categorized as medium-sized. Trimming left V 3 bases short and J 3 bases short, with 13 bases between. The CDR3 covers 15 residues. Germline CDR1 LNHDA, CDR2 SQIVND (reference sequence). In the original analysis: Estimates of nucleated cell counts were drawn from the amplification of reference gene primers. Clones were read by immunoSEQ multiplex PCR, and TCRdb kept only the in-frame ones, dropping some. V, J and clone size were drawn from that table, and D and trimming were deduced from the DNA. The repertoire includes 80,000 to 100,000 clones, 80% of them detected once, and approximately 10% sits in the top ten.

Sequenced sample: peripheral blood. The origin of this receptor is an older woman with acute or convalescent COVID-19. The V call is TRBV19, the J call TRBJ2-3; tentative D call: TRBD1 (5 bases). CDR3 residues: CASSMGRVFTDTQYF. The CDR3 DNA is TGTGCCAGTAGTATGGGGCGTGTGTTTACAGATACGCAGTATTTT.